Following are 32 T cell receptor beta chains from one sample sequenced in a study of memory B cells and T cells in multiple sclerosis. Measured with immunoSEQ multiplex PCR; TCRdb has only the in-frame clones, and not every one. The data contain about 15,000 clones, more than 65% of them singletons. The sample was memory (CD45RO+) CD4+ T cells from blood. The receptors were gathered from a human donor with multiple sclerosis.

The V gene is TRBV6-1, the J gene TRBJ2-3; TRBD1 matches at 7 bases. The length of the CDR3 is 16 residues. Germline V gene data show CDR1 as MNHNS and CDR2 as SASEGT. Trimming cost V 4 bases and J 2 bases; bases outside gene matches: 9. The DNA for the CDR3 is TGTGCCAGCAGTGTGCATTCCGGGACAGTCACAGATACGCAGTATTTT. Residues: CASSVHSGTVTDTQYF.

V is TRBV4-2 and J is TRBJ1-2; 8 bases agree with TRBD1. The germline V gene encodes CDR1 LGHNA and CDR2 YNFKEQ. This CDR3 spans 17 amino acids. V lost 2 bases to trimming and J lost 0 bases; unmatched junction nucleotides: 8. The CDR3 reads CASSQYPGTGANYGYTF. Written as DNA, the CDR3 is TGTGCCAGCAGCCAATACCCCGGGACAGGAGCTAACTATGGCTACACCTTC.

The chain uses TRBV6-5 and TRBJ1-3; D possibly corresponds to TRBD1 (5 bases). The V gene lost 4 bases and the J gene lost 3 bases, with 16 bases spanning the gap. CDR1 is MNHEY, CDR2 SVGAGI, per germline. The CDR3 spans 16 residues. This CDR3 reads CASSSLVGGGGNTIYF. CDR3 sequence (DNA): TGTGCCAGCAGTTCCCTGGTTGGGGGGGGTGGAAACACCATATATTTT.

The J gene is TRBJ2-5, the V gene TRBV19; 7 bases are shared with TRBD2. This CDR3 comprises 15 residues. With 5 bases clipped from V and 3 bases from J, the junction kept 9 bases outside the gene matches. Per germline, CDR1 LNHDA and CDR2 SQIVND (reference sequence). CDR3 coding DNA: TGTGCCAGTAGTGTCTCTAGCGGAGCCAAAGAGACCCAGTACTTC. Residues: CASSVSSGAKETQYF. The full variable domain, with the rest looked up from reference TRBV19 and TRBJ2-5, is DGGITQSPKYLFRKEGQNVTLSCEQNLNHDAMYWYRQDPGQGLRLIYYSQIVNDFQKGDIAEGYSVSREKKESFPLTVTSAQKNPTAFYLCASSVSSGAKETQYFGPGTRLLVL.

The chain carries TRBV19 and TRBJ2-2; perhaps TRBD2 as D (5 bases). Trimming cost V 6 bases and J 4 bases, with 12 bases left between them. CDR3 length: 14 residues. CDR1 and CDR2 (germline): LNHDA, SQIVND (reference sequence). The CDR3 DNA reads as TGTGCCAGTAGGCCGGGAAGGATCACCGGGGAGCTGTTTTTT. It encodes CASRPGRITGELFF.

The chain couples TRBV4-1 to TRBJ2-4; tentative D call: TRBD2 (6 bases). Germline assignment: CDR1 MGHRA and CDR2 YSYEKL. The CDR3 is 18 residues long. Trimming cost V 0 bases and J 3 bases, with 18 bases left between them. The CDR3, as DNA: TGCGCCAGCAGCCAAGACGGGGAGGCCATTGGGGGCAAAAACATTCAGTACTTC. Amino acid sequence: CASSQDGEAIGGKNIQYF.

The chain joins TRBV7-9 to TRBJ2-1; TRBD1 matches at 12 bases. Germline CDR1 and CDR2: SEHNR and FQNEAQ (reference sequence). With V trimmed by 5 bases and J by 9 bases, 5 bases remained unmatched. This CDR3 is built from 14 residues. CDR3 bases: TGTGCCAGCAGCGGGGGACAGGGGGCAGGTGAGCAGTTCTTC. This gives the protein CASSGGQGAGEQFF.

The rearrangement uses TRBV7-3 and TRBJ2-5; TRBD2 aligns across 7 bases. The junction had 4 bases not matched to a gene; V was cut back by 5 bases and J by 7 bases. This CDR3 comprises 12 residues. Per the germline V gene, CDR1 is SGHTA and CDR2 is FQGTGA. The CDR3 DNA is TGTGCCAGCAGCGGCGGCGGGGGGACCCAGTACTTC. This gives the protein CASSGGGGTQYF.

V gene TRBV5-6 combines with J gene TRBJ2-2, with 8 bases identical to TRBD1. The germline CDR1 and CDR2 sequences are SGHDT and YYEEEE. The J segment lost 6 bases and the V segment lost 3 bases, leaving 7 bases of the junction unmatched. The CDR3 consists of 15 residues. DNA for the CDR3: TGTGCCAGCAGCTCCGGGACAGGTGGTTCCGGGGAGCTGTTTTTT. This translates into CASSSGTGGSGELFF.

The chain joins TRBV19 to TRBJ1-2; D perhaps matches TRBD1 (6 bases). Deletions cut 6 bases from V and 3 bases from J, with 14 bases between. CDR1 is LNHDA and CDR2 is SQIVND in the germline V gene (reference sequence). The CDR3 runs to 14 residues. CDR3 loop: CASSTDRFDYGYTF. For the CDR3, the DNA is TGTGCCAGTAGCACCGACAGGTTTGACTATGGCTACACCTTC.

The V and J genes are TRBV6-1 and TRBJ2-7, with D maybe TRBD2 (6 bases). This CDR3 is built from 12 residues. V lost 9 bases and J 3 bases, leaving 12 bases between the germline ends. Germline assignment: CDR1 MNHNS and CDR2 SASEGT. The CDR3 protein is CASGSGNYEQYF. CDR3 nucleotide sequence: TGTGCCAGTGGTAGCGGAAACTACGAGCAGTACTTC.

J is TRBJ1-1 and V is TRBV5-1; 7 bases align to TRBD1. CDR1 SGHRS and CDR2 YFSETQ come from the germline V gene. This CDR3 spans 16 amino acids. The V gene end was trimmed by 2 bases and the J gene end by 1 base; junction bases not matched to a gene: 8. The DNA for the CDR3 is TGCGCCAGCAGCTTCTCCGGACAGGCCTCGAACACTGAAGCTTTCTTT. Translated: CASSFSGQASNTEAFF.

V gene TRBV5-1 combines with J gene TRBJ2-7, with D maybe TRBD1 (5 bases). CDR3 length equals 15 residues. V was trimmed by 0 bases and J by 2 bases, leaving 12 bases between them. Germline V gene lookup returns CDR1 SGHRS and CDR2 YFSETQ. The CDR3 DNA follows: TGCGCCAGCAGCTTGGAGGCAGGGCCAACCTACGAGCAGTACTTC. This sequence encodes CASSLEAGPTYEQYF.

This clone was seen a few times. The chain combines TRBV28 with TRBJ2-3; possible D gene TRBD2, 6 bases. V was pared by 5 bases and J by 3 bases, with 15 bases between. Looked up from germline, CDR1 is MDHEN and CDR2 is SYDVKM. The CDR3 sequence is 15 residues long. CDR3: CASSNAREVTDTQYF. As DNA, the CDR3 is TGTGCCAGCAGTAACGCCAGGGAGGTGACAGATACGCAGTATTTT.

J is TRBJ1-2 and V is TRBV9, with D tentatively TRBD1 (5 bases). CDR1 and CDR2 (germline): SGDLS, YYNGEE. The CDR3 is made up of 14 amino acids. V shed 3 bases and J shed 4 bases, with 13 bases lying between them. The CDR3 DNA reads as TGTGCCAGCAGCGAAAACACAGGTTCCTATGGCTACACCTTC. Encoded protein: CASSENTGSYGYTF. Using reference TRBV9 and TRBJ1-2 for the parts outside the CDR3, the full variable domain is DSGVTQTPKHLITATGQRVTLRCSPRSGDLSVYWYQQSLDQGLQFLIQYYNGEERAKGNILERFSAQQFPDLHSELNLSSLELGDSALYFCASSENTGSYGYTFGSGTRLTVV.

This clone showed up just once. V gene TRBV6-5 combines with J gene TRBJ1-2; 12 positions match TRBD1. In germline, CDR1 is MNHEY, CDR2 SVGAGI. The CDR3 totals 15 residues. V gave up 3 bases and J gave up 3 bases; unmatched junction bases: 2. CDR3 in DNA: TGTGCCAGCAGTTATGGGACAGGGGGCGACTATGGCTACACCTTC. It codes for CASSYGTGGDYGYTF.

The gene calls are TRBV6-1 and TRBJ1-5, with no clear D. V lost 1 base and J lost 4, with 5 bases in between. CDR3 length equals 13 residues. The germline gives CDR1 MNHNS, CDR2 SASEGT. The CDR3 nucleotides read TGTGCCAGCAGTGAAGTCGGGAATCAGCCCCAGCATTTT. It encodes CASSEVGNQPQHF.

This sequence joins TRBV29-1 and TRBJ1-6, with D hard to call. The CDR3 runs 14 residues. V was trimmed by 6 bases and J by 8 bases, leaving 17 bases between them. From germline, CDR1 is SQVTM and CDR2 ANQGSEA. In nucleotides, the CDR3 is TGCAGCGTGACTACCGGCAGGAGGGATTCACCCCTCCACTTT. It codes for CSVTTGRRDSPLHF.

The count of this clone is one. The V call is TRBV15, the J call TRBJ1-5, with 9 bases identical to TRBD1. V dropped 4 bases and J dropped 5; count of bases not matched to a gene: 6. The CDR3 length is 15 residues. The germline V gene encodes CDR1 LNHNV and CDR2 YYDKDF (reference sequence). As DNA, the CDR3 is TGTGCCACCAGCAATGGGGGACAGGGAGATCAGCCCCAGCATTTT. It specifies CATSNGGQGDQPQHF. The full variable domain, rest sourced from reference TRBV15 and TRBJ1-5, is DAMVIQNPRYQVTQFGKPVTLSCSQTLNHNVMYWYQQKSSQAPKLLFHYYDKDFNNEADTPDNFQSRRPNTSFCFLDIRSPGLGDTAMYLCATSNGGQGDQPQHFGDGTRLSIL.

The chain links TRBV30 to TRBJ1-2; 9 nucleotides agree with TRBD1. V dropped 5 bases and J dropped 4; count of bases not matched to a gene: 8. The length of the CDR3 is 14 residues. Germline values: CDR1 GTSNPN, CDR2 SVGIG (reference sequence). The CDR3 nucleotides are TGTGCCTGGGAAGTAACAGGGGGCTCCTATGGCTACACCTTC. This encodes CAWEVTGGSYGYTF.

The CDR3 reads CASSPQVSTDTQYF. The CDR3 DNA is TGTGCCAGCAGCCCACAGGTTAGCACAGATACGCAGTATTTT. The chain has TRBV2 and TRBJ2-3, with D tentatively TRBD1 (5 bases). The germline gives CDR1 SNHLY, CDR2 FYNNEI. Trimming removed 6 bases from V and 0 bases from J, with 10 bases in between. This CDR3 is 14 amino acids long.

This chain connects TRBV5-1 to TRBJ2-7; 7 nucleotides match TRBD2. This CDR3 spans 13 amino acids. The germline CDR1 and CDR2 sequences are SGHRS and YFSETQ. V was pared by 2 bases and J by 3 bases, with 2 bases of the junction left unmatched. The CDR3: CASSLSGNYEQYF. As DNA, the CDR3 is TGCGCCAGCAGCTTAAGCGGGAACTACGAGCAGTACTTC.

In this sample, this clone turned up a few times. This chain uses TRBV18 with TRBJ2-7; TRBD1 agrees at 10 bases. CDR3 size: 13 residues. Per the germline V gene, CDR1 is KGHSH and CDR2 is LQKENI. Germline trimming cut 3 bases from V and 13 bases from J; bases unmatched to any gene: 9. This CDR3 reads CASSPSTGTGEYF. CDR3 bases: TGTGCCAGCTCACCTTCTACCGGGACAGGGGAATACTTC.

This clone was seen only once. The CDR3 is CATSRTTGLAGGLDEQYF. The CDR3 region has the DNA TGTGCCACCAGCCGTACTACTGGGCTAGCGGGAGGGCTGGACGAGCAGTACTTC. The chain is built from TRBV15 and TRBJ2-5; TRBD2 aligns across 12 bases. The J call may be faulty, since TRBJ2-7 better matches the DNA end. From germline, CDR1 is LNHNV and CDR2 YYDKDF (reference sequence). The CDR3 has 18 residues.

V usage is TRBV9 and J usage is TRBJ1-6; 11 bases line up with TRBD1. The CDR3 is 15 amino acids. V lost 3 bases, J lost 9 bases, and 5 bases stayed unmatched. CDR1 and CDR2 (germline): SGDLS, YYNGEE. The DNA for the CDR3 is TGTGCCAGCAGCGCTGGGACAGGGGGTTTTTCACCCCTCCACTTT. Translation gives CASSAGTGGFSPLHF.

By share, this clone counts as medium-sized (0.01 to 0.1%). The chain carries TRBV5-1 and TRBJ2-4; tentative D call: TRBD1 (6 bases). Germline CDR1 reads SGHRS; CDR2 reads YFSETQ. The CDR3 runs 14 residues. V was clipped by 2 bases and J by 5 bases, with 11 bases between them. This CDR3 reads CASSFGRTENIQYF. The CDR3 DNA sequence: TGCGCCAGCAGCTTTGGCAGGACAGAAAACATTCAGTACTTC.

This chain joins TRBV5-1 and TRBJ1-2; 7 positions agree with TRBD1. The CDR3 spans 13 residues. Germline-derived CDR1 and CDR2 are SGHRS and YFSETQ. Trimming removed 4 bases from V and 5 bases from J; junction bases left unmatched: 5. The CDR3 protein is CASSPGQVYGYTF. DNA of the CDR3: TGCGCCAGCAGCCCCGGACAGGTTTATGGCTACACCTTC.

The chain has TRBV5-1 and TRBJ1-2; 7 nucleotides match TRBD1. The germline V gene encodes CDR1 SGHRS and CDR2 YFSETQ. The CDR3 contains 13 residues. With V trimmed by 4 bases and J by 8 bases, 8 bases remained unmatched. CDR3 residues: CASSMGQPIGYTF. The CDR3 DNA is TGCGCCAGCAGCATGGGACAGCCGATAGGCTACACCTTC.

The chain links TRBV30 to TRBJ2-7; 9 bases agree with TRBD2. Germline values: CDR1 GTSNPN, CDR2 SVGIG (reference sequence). The CDR3 is 14 residues long. The V gene end was trimmed by 1 base and the J gene end by 4 bases; junction bases not matched to a gene: 5. The CDR3 nucleotides are TGTGCCTGGAGTGGTAGCGGGAGTGTGTACGAGCAGTACTTC. Translation gives CAWSGSGSVYEQYF. Drawing the rest from reference TRBV30 and TRBJ2-7, the complete variable domain is SQTIHQWPATLVQPVGSPLSLECTVEGTSNPNLYWYRQAAGRGLQLLFYSVGIGQISSEVPQNLSASRPQDRQFILSSKKLLLSDSGFYLCAWSGSGSVYEQYFGPGTRLTVT.

This clone was seen only a few times. V is TRBV7-8 and J is TRBJ2-3; tentatively, D is TRBD1 (6 bases). Trimming left V 5 bases short and J 3 bases short, with 12 bases between. Per the germline V gene, CDR1 is SGHVS and CDR2 is FQNEAQ. The CDR3 totals 14 residues. For the CDR3, the DNA is TGTGCCAGCAGCCAAATCAGGGGAACAGATACGCAGTATTTT. Translating it yields CASSQIRGTDTQYF. Full variable domain (remainder filled in from reference TRBV7-8 and TRBJ2-3): GAGVSQSPRYKVAKRGQDVALRCDPISGHVSLFWYQQALGQGPEFLTYFQNEAQLDKSGLPSDRFFAERPEGSVSTLKIQRTQQEDSAVYLCASSQIRGTDTQYFGPGTRLTVL.

The chain couples TRBV6-1 to TRBJ2-3; a weak D match, TRBD1 (5 bases). Trimming pared 6 bases from V and 2 bases from J, leaving 9 bases between. From germline, CDR1 is MNHNS and CDR2 SASEGT. This CDR3 is 13 amino acids long. This CDR3 reads CASRQTDTDTQYF. As DNA, the CDR3 is TGTGCCAGCAGACAGACAGACACAGATACGCAGTATTTT.

The rearrangement uses TRBV6-5 and TRBJ1-2, with 12 bases identical to TRBD1. This CDR3 contains 14 residues. V dropped 6 bases and J dropped 4; count of bases not matched to a gene: 3. Germline V CDR1 and CDR2: MNHEY, SVGAGI. CDR3 in DNA: TGTGCCAGCAGCAGGGACAGGGGGCTCTATGGCTACACCTTC. Amino acid sequence: CASSRDRGLYGYTF.